The clone carrying this T cell receptor (beta chain) was seen many times. Antigen unknown. This CDR3 has 15 residues. Germline assignment: CDR1 MNHNS and CDR2 SASEGT. The V end lost 6 bases, the J end lost 4 bases, and 16 bases lay between the germline ends. These data originate in a study of T cell repertoires in cytomegalovirus infection. One entry per CDR3 protein results from TCRdb running MiXCR on the reads. The data show 300,000 to 400,000 distinct CDR3 sequences, under 35% seen once. The clonotype originates from a human donor in good health (CMV status not recorded). Some clones in this sample may be carry-over from other donors' samples. The chain employs TRBV6-1 and TRBJ2-1; D possibly uses TRBD1 or TRBD2 (5 bases each). Sample: cultured PBMCs, taken from culture after CMV antigen stimulation. Here the CDR3 DNA reads TGTGCCAGCAGGCGAATCCGGGACGGATACAATGAGCAGTTCTTC. Translated: CASRRIRDGYNEQFF.